A selection of T cell receptor beta chains follows, all from one sample in a study of blood T cell repertoires in COVID-19. Produced via immunoSEQ multiplex PCR; TCRdb's table is partial and in-frame only. In the table there are about 230,000 clones, 86% of which are singletons. Sequenced material: PBMCs or T cells enriched from blood (not recorded which). All receptors derive from a woman aged 50 to 65 in a cohort exposed to, infected with or recovered from COVID-19 (not recorded which). CDR3s include the opening cysteine and the closing phenylalanine or tryptophan. D genes are given only for firm matches. Rows may omit the clone size; those that give it use once, few, many or a size class.

TRBV2	13	TRBD1	TRBJ1-1	.	TGTGCCAGCAAGGACAGGGTCGCGTCTGAAGCTTTCTTT	CASKDRVASEAFF
TRBV4-3	14	.	TRBJ2-7	.	TGCGCCAGCAGCCAAGATCCCTACGGTGGCGAGCAGTACTTC	CASSQDPYGGEQYF
TRBV9	15	.	TRBJ2-1	.	TGTGCCAGCAGCGTAGATAACGGGGGAAGGGATGAGCAGTTCTTC	CASSVDNGGRDEQFF
TRBV29-1	11	.	TRBJ2-5	.	TGCAGCGCTAGCGTGGCTGAGACCCAGTACTTC	CSASVAETQYF
TRBV7-9	14	TRBD2	TRBJ2-3	.	TGTGCCAGCAGCTCGACTAGCATTTCGGATACGCAGTATTTT	CASSSTSISDTQYF
TRBV5-8	12	.	TRBJ1-2	.	TGTGCCAGCAGCGCGGGGGGGGCTGGCTACACCTTC	CASSAGGAGYTF
TRBV27	15	TRBD1	TRBJ1-3	.	TGTGCCAGCAGAGACAGGGCCCTGTCTGGAAACACCATATATTTT	CASRDRALSGNTIYF
TRBV4-3	15	.	TRBJ2-3	.	TGCGCCAGCAGCCGATCACAGGGTGGGGCAGATACGCAGTATTTT	CASSRSQGGADTQYF
TRBV25-1	12	TRBD1	TRBJ1-2	.	TGTGCCAGCTCCGGGACAGGGGGAGGTGGCACCTTC	CASSGTGGGGTF
TRBV10-3	14	.	TRBJ1-6	.	TGTGCCATCAGGATTGGGCAAGCCAATTCACCCCTCCACTTT	CAIRIGQANSPLHF
TRBV5-1	13	.	TRBJ1-1	once	TGCGCCAGCGGGGAGGGTTTGGACACTGAAGCTTTCTTT	CASGEGLDTEAFF
TRBV5-4	15	TRBD2	TRBJ2-3	.	TGTGCCCTTAGCGGGGGGGGACCAGTCACAGATACGCAGTATTTT	CALSGGGPVTDTQYF
TRBV25-1	15	.	TRBJ1-2	.	TGTGCCAGCAGTGAAGCGAGGGAGGGTGACTATGGCTACACCTTC	CASSEAREGDYGYTF
TRBV7-9	15	.	TRBJ2-5	.	TGTGCCAGCAGCTTAGGTGGGACTCACCAAGAGACCCAGTACTTC	CASSLGGTHQETQYF
TRBV30	18	.	TRBJ1-1	.	TGTGCCTGGAGTGTACCGGTCCTAGACAGGCGCATGAACACTGAAGCTTTCTTT	CAWSVPVLDRRMNTEAFF
TRBV19	13	.	TRBJ2-5	.	TGTGCCAGTAGAACCGACAGACAAGAGACCCAGTACTTC	CASRTDRQETQYF
TRBV11-3	14	TRBD1	TRBJ2-2	.	TGTGCCAGCAGCCAAGGGGGCTCAACCGGGGAGCTGTTTTTT	CASSQGGSTGELFF